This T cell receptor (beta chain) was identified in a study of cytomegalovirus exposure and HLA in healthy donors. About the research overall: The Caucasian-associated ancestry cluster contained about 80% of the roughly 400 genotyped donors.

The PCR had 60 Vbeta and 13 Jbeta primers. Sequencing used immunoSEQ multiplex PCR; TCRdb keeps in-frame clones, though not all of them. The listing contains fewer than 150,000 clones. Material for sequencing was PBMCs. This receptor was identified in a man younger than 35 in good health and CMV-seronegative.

The DNA of the CDR3 is TGTGCCAGCAGCTTAGTTCTCCCACCGGGACTAGCGGGGGCGAGCTCCTACAATGAGCAGTTCTTC. It specifies CASSLVLPPGLAGASSYNEQFF. This rearrangement joins TRBV7-8 to TRBJ2-1; 14 nucleotides line up with TRBD2. The ends lost 1 base at V and 0 bases at J; junction bases unmatched: 14. The CDR3 is 22 residues long. The germline V gene encodes CDR1 SGHVS and CDR2 FQNEAQ. Variable domain in full (rest from reference TRBV7-8 and TRBJ2-1): GAGVSQSPRYKVAKRGQDVALRCDPISGHVSLFWYQQALGQGPEFLTYFQNEAQLDKSGLPSDRFFAERPEGSVSTLKIQRTQQEDSAVYLCASSLVLPPGLAGASSYNEQFFGPGTRLTVL.